This TCR beta chain was observed in a study of blood T cells in healthy people across ages (dated by TCRdb to 2014 to 2015). About the study as a whole: Template switching captured roughly one uniquely barcoded TCR beta cDNA molecule per two T cells in model experiments. To track age-related changes in TCR beta repertoire diversity, the study relied on deep sequencing normalized with unique cDNA molecular identifiers. The donors were divided into four age groups: young (average around 17 years), middle-aged (approximately 39), aged (under 70) and long-lived (82). To avoid experimental bias, donors of different ages were spread randomly across the sequencing lanes. Using the same blood draw, the study looked at two additional independent replicas of 1 million unique cDNA reads for two donors, one aged 18 to 30 and the other aged 80 or older. The full study reports these points: The percentage of naive T cells measured by flow cytometry correlated strongly with observed TCR beta diversity. Estimates of total diversity from one million sequenced T cells were regarded as lower bounds and underestimates. Compared with the aged group, more naive CD4+ T cells, fewer expanded clones and increased TCR diversity were shown by the long-lived group, suggesting age selection. As age increased, observed TCR beta diversity per million T cells dropped in a roughly linear way, and a significant reduction was already evident by age about 40. Because donor CMV infection status was unknown, age-related changes in expanded clonotypes were potentially confounded. Bulk unsorted PBMC profiling prevented conclusive comparison of naive and antigen-experienced compartments.

The roughly 39 donors, aged about 6 to 100 years, were systemically healthy Caucasian individuals from Russia. Each donor gave 8 to 10 milliliters of peripheral blood, drawn into EDTA-treated Vacutainer tubes. Ficoll-Paque density-gradient centrifugation was used to isolate PBMCs, with at least 7 million per sample. Trizol reagent was used to extract total RNA from the PBMCs, yielding at least 5 micrograms per sample. For every donor, flow cytometry on a PBMC aliquot measured the percentage of naive CD45RAhigh/CD27high T cells. Library preparation employed 5' RACE. Reads for this sample came from an Illumina HiSeq 2500. The second PCR ran for about 7 to 11 cycles and used a J-beta primer mix along with a sample-barcoded 5' primer. Each TCR beta cDNA molecule received a unique molecular identifier from a template-switch 5' adaptor carrying 12 random nucleotides. Each sample yielded at least 3 million CDR3-containing paired-end reads. First-strand cDNA synthesis was performed from all RNA using the Mint cDNA synthesis kit, with priming by a TRBC-specific oligonucleotide. All cDNA was treated with uracil-DNA glycosylase and then went through a first 18-cycle PCR with the universal primers M1SS and BC2_uni_R. Processing in the source paper ran as follows. For normalization, 1 million high-quality reads, each with a distinct molecular identifier, were randomly selected from each sample. Reads with shared molecular identifiers were discarded instead of being binned into consensus sequences. MiTCR, with a Q25 quality threshold and the strictest error-elimination algorithm, was used for CDR3 identification, clonotype clustering and error correction. A nonparametric unseen species model with Euler transformation was used to estimate lower-bound total TCR beta diversity. Using fastp at Q25 and MiXCR, TCRdb reprocessed the public reads and kept productive beta chains. Each record represents a unique CDR3 protein, reported with the most common genes and DNA among its rows. It is TCRdb's table, rather than the study itself, that gives the V and J calls and clone size. This sample is represented by 650,000 to 700,000 distinct CDR3 sequences; about 34% of them were singletons. Together, the top ten hold over 15% of the sample.

As regards this clonotype: Its antigen is unknown. There are no base qualities to consult, and no much larger clone falls within one base.

The germline V gene provides CDR1 SGHVS and CDR2 FQNEAQ. Trimmed from V: 3 bases; trimmed from J: 4 bases; junction bases lacking a gene match: 1. The CDR3 has 14 amino acids, counting the end cysteine and phenylalanine. This entry keeps only the CDR3 DNA: 42 bases, framed from base 1. The sequence was collected from a woman older than 75 in good health. Donor details come from another sample of the same person, matched by shared clones. The sequence links TRBV7-8 to TRBJ1-4, with TRBD1 identical over 8 junction bases. Sequenced sample: blood. The CDR3 sequence is CASSFDRGNEKLFF. The sequence in DNA is TGTGCCAGCAGCTTCGACAGGGGTAATGAAAAACTGTTTTTT.